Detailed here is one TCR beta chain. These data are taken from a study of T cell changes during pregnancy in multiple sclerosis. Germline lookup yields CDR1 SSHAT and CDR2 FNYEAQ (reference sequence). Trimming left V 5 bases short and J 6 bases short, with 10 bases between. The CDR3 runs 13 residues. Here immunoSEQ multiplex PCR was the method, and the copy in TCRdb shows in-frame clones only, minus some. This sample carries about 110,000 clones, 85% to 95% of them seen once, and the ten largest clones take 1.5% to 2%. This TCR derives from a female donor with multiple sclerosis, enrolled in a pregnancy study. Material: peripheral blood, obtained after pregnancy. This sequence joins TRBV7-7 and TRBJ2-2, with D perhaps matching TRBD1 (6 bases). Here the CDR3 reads CASSPEGAGELFF. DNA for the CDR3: TGTGCCAGCAGCCCCGAGGGGGCCGGGGAGCTGTTTTTT.